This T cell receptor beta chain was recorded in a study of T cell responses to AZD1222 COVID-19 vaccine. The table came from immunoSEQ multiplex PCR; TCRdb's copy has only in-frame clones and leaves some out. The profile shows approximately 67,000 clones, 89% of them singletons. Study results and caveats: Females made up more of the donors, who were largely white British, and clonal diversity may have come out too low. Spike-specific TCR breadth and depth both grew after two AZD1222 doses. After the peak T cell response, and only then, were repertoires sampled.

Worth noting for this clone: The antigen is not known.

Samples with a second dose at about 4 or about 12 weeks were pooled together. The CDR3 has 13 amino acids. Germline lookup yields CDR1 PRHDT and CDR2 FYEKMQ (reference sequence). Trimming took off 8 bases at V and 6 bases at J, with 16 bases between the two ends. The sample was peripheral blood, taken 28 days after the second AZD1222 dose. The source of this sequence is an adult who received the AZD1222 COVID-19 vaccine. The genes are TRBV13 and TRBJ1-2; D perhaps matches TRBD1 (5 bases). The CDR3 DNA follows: TGTGCCAGCGGAGCGGTCGTGGGGGATGGCTACACCTTC. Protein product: CASGAVVGDGYTF.